This T cell receptor beta chain was retrieved from a study of blood T cell repertoires in COVID-19. As for the study in general: The study drew acute and convalescent COVID-19 samples from the United States, Italy and Spain. Nucleic acid was either cDNA or gDNA, and it came from T cells, B-cell-depleted T cells, or PBMCs.

V was pared by 5 bases and J by 5 bases, with 10 bases between. The CDR3 has 13 amino acids. Germline assignment: CDR1 SGHTA and CDR2 FQGNSA. Methods used by the authors: Estimated nucleated cell counts came from reference gene primer amplification. The assay was immunoSEQ multiplex PCR, and TCRdb's table has in-frame clones only and misses some. V and J calls and clone size come straight from that table; D and trimming were deduced from the DNA. The sample records about 330,000 clones, approximately 82% being singletons. Sequences were obtained from peripheral blood. This TCR was sampled from a woman between 50 and 59 years old with acute or convalescent COVID-19. This chain uses TRBV7-2 with TRBJ2-1, with TRBD1 as a possible D gene (5 bases). The CDR3 DNA reads TGTGCCAGCAGCCGGGCAGGGCACAATGAGCAGTTCTTC. As protein: CASSRAGHNEQFF.